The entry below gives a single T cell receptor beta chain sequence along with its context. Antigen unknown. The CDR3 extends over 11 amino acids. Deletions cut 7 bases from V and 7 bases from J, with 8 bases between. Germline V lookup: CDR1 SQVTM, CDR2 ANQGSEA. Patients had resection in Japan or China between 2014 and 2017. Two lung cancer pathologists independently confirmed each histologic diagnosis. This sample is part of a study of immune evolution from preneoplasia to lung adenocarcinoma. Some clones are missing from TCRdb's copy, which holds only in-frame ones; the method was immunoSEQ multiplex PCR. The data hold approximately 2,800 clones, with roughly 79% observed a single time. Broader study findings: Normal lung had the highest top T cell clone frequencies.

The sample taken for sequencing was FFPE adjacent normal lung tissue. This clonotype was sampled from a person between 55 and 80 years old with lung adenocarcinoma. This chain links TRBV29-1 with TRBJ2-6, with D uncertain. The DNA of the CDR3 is TGCAGCGCCGTAACAGCCAACGTCCTGACTTTC. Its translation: CSAVTANVLTF.